These 22 T cell receptor beta chains were all obtained from the same sample, sequenced in a study of PD-1 blockade in classical Hodgkin lymphoma. Each of the patients experienced relapse following autologous stem cell transplantation, and their brentuximab vedotin exposure differed. The table came from immunoSEQ multiplex PCR; TCRdb's copy has only in-frame clones and leaves some out. The sample includes some 23,000 clones, roughly 80% seen only once; the top ten take roughly 8.6%. The sequences come from peripheral blood mononuclear cells (PBMCs), collected before the second cycle of nivolumab. The receptors come from a human donor with classical Hodgkin lymphoma.

This clone was seen only once. This chain connects TRBV5-1 to TRBJ2-1, with 8 bases lining up with TRBD1. The CDR3 sequence is 15 residues long. V shed 0 bases and J 4 bases; nucleotides not matched to a gene: 3. CDR1 SGHRS and CDR2 YFSETQ come from the germline V gene. The CDR3, as DNA: TGCGCCAGCAGCTTGGCAGGGGGCGCGTACAATGAGCAGTTCTTC. Translated: CASSLAGGAYNEQFF.

The chain couples TRBV19 to TRBJ2-7; 7 bases line up with TRBD1. Germline-derived CDR1 and CDR2 are LNHDA and SQIVND (reference sequence). With V trimmed by 5 bases and J by 3 bases, 13 bases remained unmatched. The CDR3 has 16 amino acids. CDR3 in DNA: TGTGCCAGTAGTCCGGGACAGTGGGGGTTCAGCTACGAGCAGTACTTC. Translation: CASSPGQWGFSYEQYF.

This clone was detected only a few times. The V call is TRBV7-6, the J call TRBJ1-1, with no clear D. Trimming cost V 1 base and J 0 bases, with 9 bases left between them. The CDR3 extends over 15 amino acids. Germline V gives CDR1 SGHVS, CDR2 FNYEAQ. CDR3 residues: CASSLEADMNTEAFF. The CDR3 DNA reads as TGTGCCAGCAGCTTAGAAGCAGATATGAACACTGAAGCTTTCTTT. Looking up the rest from reference TRBV7-6 and TRBJ1-1 gives the full variable domain: GAGVSQSPRYKVTKRGQDVALRCDPISGHVSLYWYRQALGQGPEFLTYFNYEAQQDKSGLPNDRFSAERPEGSISTLTIQRTEQRDSAMYRCASSLEADMNTEAFFGQGTRLTVV.

This clone came up a few times. The chain has TRBV5-4 and TRBJ2-3; TRBD1 agrees at 7 bases. Germline V gene data show CDR1 as SGHNT and CDR2 as YYREEE (reference sequence). This CDR3 contains 15 residues. V was clipped by 4 bases and J by 0 bases; unmatched bases: 5. The CDR3 bases are TGTGCCAGCAGCGAAGGGACAGCAAGCACAGATACGCAGTATTTT. It encodes CASSEGTASTDTQYF. Filled out from reference TRBV5-4 and TRBJ2-3, the complete variable domain reads ETGVTQSPTHLIKTRGQQVTLRCSSQSGHNTVSWYQQALGQGPQFIFQYYREEENGRGNFPPRFSGLQFPNYSSELNVNALELDDSALYLCASSEGTASTDTQYFGPGTRLTVL.

Concerning this clone itself: An end of the junction differs from the germline gene, which may be a read error. This chain links TRBV7-7 with TRBJ2-7; D ambiguous. Germline V lookup: CDR1 SSHAT, CDR2 FNYEAQ (reference sequence). This CDR3 is built from 14 residues. DNA for the CDR3: TGTGCTAGCAGCTTAGAGTCTTTATCCTACGAGCAGTACTTC. It specifies CASSLESLSYEQYF.

This clone came up once. This chain uses TRBV30 with TRBJ2-7; D not resolved. V shed 5 bases and J shed 6 bases, with 11 bases lying between them. Germline V gene sequence: CDR1 GTSNPN, CDR2 SVGIG (reference sequence). This CDR3 is built from 11 residues. CDR3 amino acids: CAWALMAEQYF. The DNA for the CDR3 is TGTGCCTGGGCGTTGATGGCCGAGCAGTACTTC.

The J gene is TRBJ1-2, the V gene TRBV5-1; D is unresolved. Per germline, CDR1 SGHRS and CDR2 YFSETQ. This CDR3 is built from 12 residues. V was clipped by 6 bases and J by 2 bases, with 8 bases between them. The CDR3 DNA is TGCGCCAGCACCCAGGACAACTATGGCTACACCTTC. This codes for CASTQDNYGYTF.

This clone was seen more than once but under ten times. This sequence joins TRBV7-2 and TRBJ2-7, with 7 bases matching TRBD2. V trimming: 2 bases; J trimming: 4 bases; junction bases outside the gene matches: 8. The CDR3 consists of 15 residues. The germline gives CDR1 SGHTA, CDR2 FQGNSA. CDR3 coding DNA: TGTGCCAGCAGCTTAAGGGTTGCGGGAGCATACGAGCAGTACTTC. Residues: CASSLRVAGAYEQYF.

V is TRBV28 and J is TRBJ1-5; D uncertain. The CDR3 loop spans 15 amino acids. V gave up 3 bases and J gave up 3 bases, with 12 bases separating them. Germline CDR1 is MDHEN and CDR2 is SYDVKM. In DNA, the CDR3 is TGTGCCAGCAGTTTCGGGAGTTACGCCAATCAGCCCCAGCATTTT. Translation: CASSFGSYANQPQHF.

The chain uses TRBV4-1 and TRBJ2-7, with D tentatively TRBD1 (5 bases). The CDR3 is made up of 15 amino acids. With 1 base removed from V and 1 base from J, the gap between germline ends came to 11 bases. Per the germline V gene, CDR1 is MGHRA and CDR2 is YSYEKL. The CDR3 DNA sequence: TGCGCCAGCAGCCAAGGTCCACAGGTGTCCTACGAGCAGTACTTC. Translated: CASSQGPQVSYEQYF.

The table lists this clone with a few counts. The V call is TRBV19, the J call TRBJ2-1; D call uncertain. Germline-derived CDR1 and CDR2 are LNHDA and SQIVND (reference sequence). The CDR3 is 12 amino acids. Trimming left V 3 bases short and J 12 bases short, with 12 bases between. The CDR3 sequence is CASSMPGRWQFF. CDR3 in DNA: TGTGCCAGTAGTATGCCCGGCCGGTGGCAGTTCTTC.

There are a few counts of this clone. This chain uses TRBV9 with TRBJ2-5, with 9 bases lining up with TRBD2. Germline trimming cut 4 bases from V and 4 bases from J; bases unmatched to any gene: 8. CDR1 SGDLS and CDR2 YYNGEE come from the germline V gene. The CDR3 contains 15 residues. This CDR3 reads CASSPSGVSAETQYF. CDR3 DNA: TGTGCCAGCAGCCCTAGCGGGGTGAGTGCAGAGACCCAGTACTTC.

The chain uses TRBV25-1 and TRBJ2-7; D could derive from TRBD1 or TRBD2 (5 bases each). The CDR3 has 11 residues. CDR1 and CDR2 (germline): MGHDK, SYGVNS. The V end lost 10 bases, the J end lost 6 bases, and 13 bases lay between the germline ends. DNA for the CDR3: TGTGCCATTCAAAGGGGACCCGAGCAGTACTTC. Translation gives CAIQRGPEQYF.

This rearrangement joins TRBV20-1 to TRBJ2-5; no clear D. The germline V and J ends were trimmed by 2 bases and 5 bases, with 6 bases remaining between them. The germline gives CDR1 DFQATT, CDR2 SNEGSKA (reference sequence). The CDR3 contains 11 residues. The CDR3 here is CSARRRETQYF. CDR3 DNA sequence: TGCAGTGCTAGAAGACGGGAGACCCAGTACTTC.

J is TRBJ2-7 and V is TRBV2, with no clear D. Trimming pared 3 bases from V and 7 bases from J, leaving 13 bases between. Germline CDR1 is SNHLY and CDR2 is FYNNEI. The CDR3 contains 13 residues. In nucleotides, the CDR3 is TGTGCCAGCAGTGATTTTAGTAGTAGTGAGCAGTACTTC. Translated: CASSDFSSSEQYF.

This chain connects TRBV5-1 to TRBJ2-5; tentative D call: TRBD1 (7 bases). Trimming removed 1 base from V and 1 base from J, with 11 bases in between. This CDR3 region has 15 residues. Germline CDR1 reads SGHRS; CDR2 reads YFSETQ. The CDR3 protein is CASSLQGGFQETQYF. DNA of the CDR3: TGCGCCAGCAGCTTGCAGGGGGGATTCCAAGAGACCCAGTACTTC.

The rearrangement uses TRBV21-1 and TRBJ2-1; whether TRBD2, the table's D call, matches the DNA was not checked. TRBV21-1 is shown as a pseudogene. CDR3 length: 18 amino acids. The CDR3, as DNA: TGTGCCAGCAGCAAAAGCCGTGGAACTAGCGGGGCTTACAATGAGCAGTTCTTC. Its translation: CASSKSRGTSGAYNEQFF.

This rearrangement joins TRBV7-9 to TRBJ2-2; unclear D gene. Germline lookup yields CDR1 SEHNR and CDR2 FQNEAQ (reference sequence). V dropped 0 bases and J dropped 4 bases, with 12 bases sitting between them. The CDR3 totals 16 residues. For the CDR3, the DNA is TGTGCCAGCAGCTTAGCATGGGCAGACGGCACCGGGGAGCTGTTTTTT. This translates into CASSLAWADGTGELFF.

This clone was found once. The chain joins TRBV4-1 to TRBJ2-7, with 9 bases identical to TRBD2. The V and J ends lost 3 bases and 0 bases, in that order; junction bases with no gene match: 0. Germline CDR1 reads MGHRA; CDR2 reads YSYEKL. This CDR3 has 14 residues. The CDR3 coding sequence is TGCGCCAGCAGCCAGGGACTAGCCTCCTACGAGCAGTACTTC. Protein sequence: CASSQGLASYEQYF.

The V call is TRBV6-5, the J call TRBJ1-2, with D unclear. Germline values: CDR1 MNHEY, CDR2 SVGAGI. The CDR3 is 12 amino acids. The ends were cut back, 5 bases at V and 4 bases at J, with 8 bases in the middle. CDR3 in amino acids: CASSLEGYGYTF. Here the CDR3 DNA reads TGTGCCAGCAGTCTGGAGGGCTATGGCTACACCTTC.

The chain joins TRBV7-2 to TRBJ2-1; tentative D call: TRBD2 (6 bases). V shed 4 bases and J shed 7 bases, with 17 bases lying between them. Germline lookup yields CDR1 SGHTA and CDR2 FQGNSA. This CDR3 is built from 15 residues. CDR3 nucleotide sequence: TGTGCCAGCAGCTCCTGGGGGGAGCGATATAATGAGCAGTTCTTC. Translation gives CASSSWGERYNEQFF.

This clone was counted once. The chain uses TRBV19 and TRBJ1-5; D is undetermined. Germline V CDR1 and CDR2: LNHDA, SQIVND (reference sequence). V lost 5 bases, J lost 3 bases, and 23 bases lay in between. The CDR3 is 18 residues long. The CDR3 spells CASSQIHVRQDANQPQHF. CDR3 in DNA: TGTGCCAGTAGTCAGATTCATGTCCGCCAGGACGCCAATCAGCCCCAGCATTTT.